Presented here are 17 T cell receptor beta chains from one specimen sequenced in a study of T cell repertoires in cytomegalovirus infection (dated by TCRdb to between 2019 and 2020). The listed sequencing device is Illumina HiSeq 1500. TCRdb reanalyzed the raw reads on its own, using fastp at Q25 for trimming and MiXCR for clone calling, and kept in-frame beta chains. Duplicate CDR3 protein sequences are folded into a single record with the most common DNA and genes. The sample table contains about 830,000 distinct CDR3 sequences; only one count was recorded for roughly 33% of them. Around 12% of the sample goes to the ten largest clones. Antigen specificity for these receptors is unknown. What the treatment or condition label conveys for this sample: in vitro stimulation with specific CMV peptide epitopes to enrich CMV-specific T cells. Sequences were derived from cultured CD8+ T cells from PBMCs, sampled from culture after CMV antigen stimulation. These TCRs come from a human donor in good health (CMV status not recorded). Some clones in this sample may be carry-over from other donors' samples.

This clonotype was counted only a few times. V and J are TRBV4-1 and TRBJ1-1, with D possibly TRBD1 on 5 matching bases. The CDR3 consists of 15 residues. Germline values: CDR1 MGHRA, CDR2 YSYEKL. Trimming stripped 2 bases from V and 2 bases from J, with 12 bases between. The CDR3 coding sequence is TGCGCCAGCAGCCAACTAGGGGTGGTTAACACTGAAGCTTTCTTT. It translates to CASSQLGVVNTEAFF.

The CDR3 reads CASLPGQPIYGYTF. The CDR3 bases are TGTGCCAGTCTTCCGGGACAGCCCATCTATGGCTACACCTTC. The chain employs TRBV2 and TRBJ1-2; 7 bases are a match to TRBD1. The CDR3 contains 14 residues. From germline, CDR1 is SNHLY and CDR2 FYNNEI. V was pared by 9 bases and J by 4 bases, with 11 bases of the junction left unmatched.

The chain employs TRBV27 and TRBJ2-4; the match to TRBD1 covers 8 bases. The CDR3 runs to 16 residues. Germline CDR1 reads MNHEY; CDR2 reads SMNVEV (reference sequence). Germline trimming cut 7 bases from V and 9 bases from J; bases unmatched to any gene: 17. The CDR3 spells CASKPADRVQEGIQYF. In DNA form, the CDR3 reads TGTGCCAGCAAACCTGCGGACAGGGTACAAGAAGGCATTCAGTACTTC.

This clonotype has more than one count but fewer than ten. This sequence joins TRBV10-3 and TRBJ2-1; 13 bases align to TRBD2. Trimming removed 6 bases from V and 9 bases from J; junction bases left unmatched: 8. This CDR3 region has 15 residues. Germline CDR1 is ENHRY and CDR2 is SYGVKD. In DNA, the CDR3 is TGTGCCATCAGCGTGACTAGCGGGGGGTTCAGTGAGCAGTTCTTC. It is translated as CAISVTSGGFSEQFF.

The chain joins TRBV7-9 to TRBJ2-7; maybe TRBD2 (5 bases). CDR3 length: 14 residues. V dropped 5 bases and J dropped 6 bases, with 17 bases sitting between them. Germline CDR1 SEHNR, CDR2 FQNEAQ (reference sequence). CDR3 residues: CASSPGRDLGEQYF. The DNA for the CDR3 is TGTGCCAGCAGCCCTGGCCGGGATCTAGGCGAGCAGTACTTC.

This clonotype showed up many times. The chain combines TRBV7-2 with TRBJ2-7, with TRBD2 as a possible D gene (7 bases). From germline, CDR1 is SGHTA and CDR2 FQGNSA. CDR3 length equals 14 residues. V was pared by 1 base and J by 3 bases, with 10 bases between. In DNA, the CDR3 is TGTGCCAGCAGCTTAGAGGGGGACTACTACGAGCAGTACTTC. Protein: CASSLEGDYYEQYF.

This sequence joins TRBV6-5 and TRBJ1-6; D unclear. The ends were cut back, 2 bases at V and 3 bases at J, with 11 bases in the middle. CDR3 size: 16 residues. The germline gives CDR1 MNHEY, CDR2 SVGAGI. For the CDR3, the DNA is TGTGCCAGCAGTTACGGGGAACCTCTCTATAATTCACCCCTCCACTTT. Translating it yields CASSYGEPLYNSPLHF.

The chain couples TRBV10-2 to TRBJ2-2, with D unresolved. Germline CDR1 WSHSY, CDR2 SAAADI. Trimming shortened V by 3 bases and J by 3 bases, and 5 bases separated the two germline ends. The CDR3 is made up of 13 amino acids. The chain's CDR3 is CASSESYTGELFF. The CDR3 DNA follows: TGCGCCAGCAGTGAAAGCTACACCGGGGAGCTGTTTTTT.

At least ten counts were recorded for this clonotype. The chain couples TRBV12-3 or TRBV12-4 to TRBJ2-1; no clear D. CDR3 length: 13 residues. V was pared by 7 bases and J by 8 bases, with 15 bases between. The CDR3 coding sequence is TGTGCCAGCACCCAAGTAAAATGGGATGAGCAGTTCTTC. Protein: CASTQVKWDEQFF.

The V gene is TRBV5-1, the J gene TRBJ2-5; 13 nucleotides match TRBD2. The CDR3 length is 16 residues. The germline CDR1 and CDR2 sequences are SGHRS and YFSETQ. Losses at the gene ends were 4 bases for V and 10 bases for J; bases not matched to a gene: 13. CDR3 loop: CASSELAGGPIGDQYF. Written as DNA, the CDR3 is TGCGCCAGCAGCGAACTAGCGGGGGGGCCTATCGGGGACCAGTACTTC.

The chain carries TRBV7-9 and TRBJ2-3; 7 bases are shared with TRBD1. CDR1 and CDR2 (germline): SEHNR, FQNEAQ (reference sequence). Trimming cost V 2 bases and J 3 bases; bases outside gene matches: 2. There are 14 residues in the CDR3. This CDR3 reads CASSLQQGTDTQYF. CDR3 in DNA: TGTGCCAGCAGCTTACAACAGGGGACAGATACGCAGTATTTT.

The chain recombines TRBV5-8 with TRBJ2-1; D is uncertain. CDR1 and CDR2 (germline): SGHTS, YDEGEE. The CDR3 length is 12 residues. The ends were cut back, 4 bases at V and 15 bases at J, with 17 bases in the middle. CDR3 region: CASSPPTSIGFF. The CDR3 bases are TGTGCCAGCAGCCCTCCGACATCCATAGGGTTCTTC. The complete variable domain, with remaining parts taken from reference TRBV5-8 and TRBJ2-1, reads EAGVTQSPTHLIKTRGQQATLRCSPISGHTSVYWYQQALGLGLQFLLWYDEGEERNRGNFPPRFSGRQFPNYSSELNVNALELEDSALYLCASSPPTSIGFFGPGTRLTVL.

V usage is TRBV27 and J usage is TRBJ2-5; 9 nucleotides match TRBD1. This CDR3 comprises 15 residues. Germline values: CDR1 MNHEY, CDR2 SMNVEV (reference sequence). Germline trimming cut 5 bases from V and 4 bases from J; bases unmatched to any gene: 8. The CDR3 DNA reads TGTGCCAGCAGTCTACTAACGGACAGGGGAGAGACCCAGTACTTC. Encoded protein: CASSLLTDRGETQYF.

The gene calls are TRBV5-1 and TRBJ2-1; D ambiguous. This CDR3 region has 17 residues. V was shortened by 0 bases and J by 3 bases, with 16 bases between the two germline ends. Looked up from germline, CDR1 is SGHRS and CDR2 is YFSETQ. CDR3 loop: CASSLDQVSSNYNEQFF. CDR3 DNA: TGCGCCAGCAGCTTGGATCAGGTCTCTAGTAACTACAATGAGCAGTTCTTC.

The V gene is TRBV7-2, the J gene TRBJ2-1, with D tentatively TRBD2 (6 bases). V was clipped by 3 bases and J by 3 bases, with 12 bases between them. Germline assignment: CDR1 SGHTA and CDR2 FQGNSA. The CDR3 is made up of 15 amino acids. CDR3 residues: CASSFLAKNYNEQFF. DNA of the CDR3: TGTGCCAGCAGCTTCCTAGCGAAAAACTACAATGAGCAGTTCTTC.

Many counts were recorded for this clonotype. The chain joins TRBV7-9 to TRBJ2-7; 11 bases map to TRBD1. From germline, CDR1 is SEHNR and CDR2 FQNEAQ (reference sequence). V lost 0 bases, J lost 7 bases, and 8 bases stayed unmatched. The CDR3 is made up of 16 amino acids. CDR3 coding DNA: TGTGCCAGCAGCTTAGCGAGGGGACAGGGGGAGCGAGAGCAGTACTTC. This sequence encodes CASSLARGQGEREQYF.

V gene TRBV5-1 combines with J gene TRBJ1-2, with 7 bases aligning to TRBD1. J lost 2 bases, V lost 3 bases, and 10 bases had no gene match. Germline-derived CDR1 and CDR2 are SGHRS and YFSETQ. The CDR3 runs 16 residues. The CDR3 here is CASSSESLQGNYGYTF. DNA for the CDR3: TGCGCCAGCAGCTCGGAGAGCTTACAGGGGAACTATGGCTACACCTTC.